This T cell receptor (beta chain) emerged from a study of T cell responses to AZD1222 COVID-19 vaccine (TCRdb year 2021). A note on the overall study: Because spike-specific TCR depth and breadth did not differ between the two schedules, AZD1222 recipients who got a second dose at roughly 4 weeks were pooled with those who got a second dose at roughly 12 weeks. A total of 230 to 250 trial participants underwent TCR sequencing, of whom 207 received two doses of AZD1222 and about 25 received two doses of the MenACWY control vaccine. Trial participants were enrolled by age into subgroups of 18-55, 56-69 and 70-plus years, and 148, 28 and 57 TCR-sequenced participants, respectively, were included in these subgroups. What the authors observed across the whole study: Reportedly, almost half of the unique spike-specific TCRs recognized epitopes lying outside the regions that are mutated in the B.1.351 and B.1.1.7 variants. The 56-69-year group was small, and its depth increase did not reach significance, likely because of low power. Vaccine-associated CD4 TCRs spanned the whole spike protein, with dominant responses in regions 160-218 and 743-854. Conclusions about previously exposed vaccinees were limited because only a handful of AZD1222 recipients were SARS-CoV-2 seropositive at baseline. A significant rise in spike-specific TCR breadth and depth was observed after two AZD1222 doses relative to day 0 and relative to MenACWY recipients. Because no samples from the day 14 peak response were available, repertoires could be characterized only after the peak T cell response. Participants were mostly white British and included more females than males, and it was suggested by the authors that clonal diversity may have been underestimated.

The time point tag for this specimen amounts to: baseline before first vaccination. Samples from vaccinated people were obtained from the UK trials COV001 and COV002, which included a single-blind randomized controlled phase 2/3 trial of AZD1222 (ChAdOx1 nCoV-19) in healthy adults. For TCRbeta chain sequencing, PBMC samples from trial participants were taken at day 0 and at day 28 after the second dose. From cysteine to phenylalanine, the CDR3 is 17 amino acids long. Just CDR3 DNA is preserved here, 51 bases in frame from base 1. CDR1 SGHRS and CDR2 YFSETQ are derived from the germline V gene. The junction carries 19 bases between V and J, which are trimmed by 4 bases and 3 bases respectively. The CDR3 regions of human TCRbeta chains were subjected to immunosequencing. From the authors' description of their analysis: TCRs in the repertoires were matched against a reference library of SARS-CoV-2-specific TCRs that had been generated with the MIRA antigen-specificity platform. Breadth was defined as the fraction of unique TCRs that were SARS-CoV-2-associated, and depth was defined as the fraction of total T cells that were SARS-CoV-2-associated. Using the MIRA data, every spike-specific TCR was mapped to the spike region that the TCR reacted to and assigned to either a CD4 or a CD8 class. Log10-transformed breadth and depth values were compared by one-way ANOVA with Sidak's multiple comparisons tests. Not all clones reach the TCRdb copy of this immuneACCESS table, which keeps in-frame sequences only. Checked studies attribute under half of the gap to unresolved V genes and leave the rest unexplained. The DNA gave D and trimming, while V, J and clone size come from that table. The sample table lists around 140,000 clones, around 89% of them with a count of one. Of the sample, 1.6% falls within the top ten clones.

Comment on this clone: Which antigen it targets is not known. Per-base quality was not reported, and no clone a single base away is much larger than it.

The clonotype originates from an adult in good health. Here the sequenced sample was peripheral blood, taken on day 0 of AZD1222 vaccination. The chain is assembled from TRBV5-1 and TRBJ1-4; the D gene lacks a confident call. In nucleotides, the sequence is TGCGCCAGCAGCCACGCTCCGGAAGACATAGCTAATGAAAAACTGTTTTTT. Translated, this gives CASSHAPEDIANEKLFF.